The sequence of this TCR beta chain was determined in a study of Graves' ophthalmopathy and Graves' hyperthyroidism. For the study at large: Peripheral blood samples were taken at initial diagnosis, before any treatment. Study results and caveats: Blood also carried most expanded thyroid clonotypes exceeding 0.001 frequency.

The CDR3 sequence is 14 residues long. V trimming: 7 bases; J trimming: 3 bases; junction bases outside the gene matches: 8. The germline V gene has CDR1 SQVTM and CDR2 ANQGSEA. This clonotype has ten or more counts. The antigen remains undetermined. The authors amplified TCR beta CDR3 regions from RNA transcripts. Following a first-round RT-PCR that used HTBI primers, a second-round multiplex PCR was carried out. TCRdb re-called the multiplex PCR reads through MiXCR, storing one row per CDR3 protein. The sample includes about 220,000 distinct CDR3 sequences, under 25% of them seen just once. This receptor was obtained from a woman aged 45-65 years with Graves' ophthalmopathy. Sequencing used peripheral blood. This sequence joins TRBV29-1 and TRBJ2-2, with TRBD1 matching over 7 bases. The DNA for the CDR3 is TGCAGCGGATGGACAGGACGTCACACCGGGGAGCTGTTTTTT. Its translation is CSGWTGRHTGELFF.